Shown below are 28 T cell receptor beta chains from a single sample sequenced in a study of T cells in Graves' hyperthyroidism and ophthalmopathy. Regions amplified from RNA transcripts were the TCR beta CDR3 regions. Primed by the HTBI set, a first-round RT-PCR was run on the TCR CDR3. Each CDR3 protein is one row after TCRdb ran MiXCR on the multiplex PCR reads. Of about 640,000 distinct CDR3 sequences detected, less than 25% appear once; the ten largest clones hold 34%. The sequenced sample consisted of blood. The origin of the receptors is a man aged 25 to 45 with Graves' ophthalmopathy.

This clonotype was seen just once. V usage is TRBV20-1 and J usage is TRBJ1-1, with TRBD1 matching 7 bases. CDR3 length: 15 amino acids. Looked up from germline, CDR1 is DFQATT and CDR2 is SNEGSKA (reference sequence). J lost 2 bases, V lost 0 bases, and 6 bases had no gene match. The CDR3 nucleotides read TGCAGTGCTAGAGATTGGGACAGCCTTAACACTGAAGCTTTCTTT. Encoded protein: CSARDWDSLNTEAFF.

This clonotype was seen only a few times. This chain uses TRBV20-1 with TRBJ2-5; tentatively, D is TRBD2 (6 bases). The CDR3 covers 14 residues. V gave up 7 bases and J gave up 2 bases, with 17 bases separating them. Germline CDR1 reads DFQATT; CDR2 reads SNEGSKA (reference sequence). DNA for the CDR3: TGCAGTGTCTCTCTCGAGACTAGACAAGAGACCCAGTACTTC. Residues: CSVSLETRQETQYF.

CDR3 nucleotide sequence: TGTGCCAGCAGCTACCGTCCAGGGGCGCGAATACCTGAGCAGTTCTTC. This translates into CASSYRPGARIPEQFF. V and J are TRBV7-9 and TRBJ2-1; perhaps TRBD1 as D (6 bases). Trimming took 4 bases from V and 9 from J, leaving 22 bases between them. CDR3 length: 16 residues. Germline V CDR1 and CDR2: SEHNR, FQNEAQ (reference sequence). Drawing the rest from reference TRBV7-9 and TRBJ2-1, the complete variable domain is DTGVSQNPRHKITKRGQNVTFRCDPISEHNRLYWYRQTLGQGPEFLTYFQNEAQLEKSRLLSDRFSAERPKGSFSTLEIQRTEQGDSAMYLCASSYRPGARIPEQFFGPGTRLTVL.

This clonotype was seen a handful of times. At one end, the junction sequence differs from germline, possibly due to a read error. DNA of the CDR3: TGTGCCAGCAGTTCCCGCCCCGGGACAACCGACACAGATACGCAGTATTTT. Protein product: CASSSRPGTTDTDTQYF. The chain joins TRBV10-3 to TRBJ2-3, with a weak D call TRBD1 (6 bases). CDR3 length equals 17 residues. CDR1 ENHRY and CDR2 SYGVKD come from the germline V gene.

The chain combines TRBV6-5 with TRBJ1-2; maybe TRBD1 (5 bases). Trimming pared 2 bases from V and 7 bases from J, leaving 11 bases between. The CDR3 extends over 13 amino acids. Germline assignment: CDR1 MNHEY and CDR2 SVGAGI. In DNA form, the CDR3 reads TGTGCCAGCAGTTACAGGGCAGGGTCTGGCTACACCTTC. This translates into CASSYRAGSGYTF.

The chain joins TRBV4-1 to TRBJ2-5; maybe TRBD2 (5 bases). Trimming cost V 1 base and J 5 bases, with 14 bases left between them. Germline CDR1 MGHRA, CDR2 YSYEKL. The CDR3 is made up of 15 amino acids. The CDR3: CASSQGARGTETQYF. The CDR3 DNA follows: TGCGCCAGCAGCCAAGGCGCCCGGGGAACCGAGACCCAGTACTTC.

Of note for this clonotype: It may be a read error: a sequence one base away is much more abundant. As DNA, the CDR3 is TGTGCCACCAGTGCCGTAAGGGGATGGAGTCTCCCCGATGGTGAGCAGTTCTTC. This translates into CATSAVRGWSLPDGEQFF. This chain joins TRBV24-1 and TRBJ2-1; possible D gene TRBD1, 5 bases. Trimming pared 5 bases from V and 9 bases from J, leaving 28 bases between. The germline V gene has CDR1 KGHDR and CDR2 SFDVKD. There are 18 residues in the CDR3.

A few counts support this clonotype. V is TRBV7-2 and J is TRBJ2-7; D possibly corresponds to TRBD1 (6 bases). Germline-derived CDR1 and CDR2 are SGHTA and FQGNSA. The CDR3 consists of 14 residues. Trimming pared 3 bases from V and 4 bases from J, leaving 13 bases between. The DNA of the CDR3 is TGTGCCAGCAGCTTCCGGGACACTAGGTACGAGCAGTACTTC. Protein: CASSFRDTRYEQYF.

In its sample, this clonotype was seen a few times. An end of the junction differs from the germline gene, which may be a read error. This chain uses TRBV20-1 with TRBJ2-1; D is possibly TRBD2 (5 bases). The germline V gene has CDR1 DFQATT and CDR2 SNEGSKA (reference sequence). This CDR3 is 13 amino acids long. CDR3 sequence (DNA): TGCAGCGCTATAGCGCGGGCTAACAATGAGCAGTTCTTC. It codes for CSAIARANNEQFF.

This clonotype was observed many times. The V call is TRBV2, the J call TRBJ1-4; weak D call: TRBD1 (6 bases). Germline V gene data show CDR1 as SNHLY and CDR2 as FYNNEI. The CDR3 spans 13 residues. Trimming took 8 bases from V and 5 from J, leaving 12 bases between them. CDR3 loop: CASLGARNEKLFF. The CDR3 nucleotides are TGTGCCAGCTTGGGGGCAAGAAATGAAAAACTGTTTTTT.

In this sample, this clonotype turned up a few times. The V gene is TRBV7-9, the J gene TRBJ2-1, with a weak D call TRBD1 (6 bases). V was clipped by 4 bases and J by 7 bases, with 17 bases between them. CDR3 length: 15 amino acids. Germline CDR1 and CDR2: SEHNR and FQNEAQ (reference sequence). The CDR3 DNA sequence: TGTGCCAGCAGCTACCTTGCAGGGGTTGGGAATGAGCAGTTCTTC. It encodes CASSYLAGVGNEQFF.

V gene TRBV29-1 combines with J gene TRBJ2-3; TRBD2 matches at 10 bases. Germline loops: CDR1 SQVTM, CDR2 ANQGSEA. With 4 bases clipped from V and 3 bases from J, the junction kept 4 bases outside the gene matches. The CDR3 spans 14 residues. The CDR3 region is CSVASGSGTDTQYF. The CDR3 nucleotides read TGCAGCGTTGCTAGCGGGAGCGGGACAGATACGCAGTATTTT.

A few counts support this clonotype. This rearrangement joins TRBV5-1 to TRBJ1-2; 9 bases agree with TRBD1. Per germline, CDR1 SGHRS and CDR2 YFSETQ. The CDR3 is 15 amino acids. V was clipped by 4 bases and J by 4 bases; unmatched bases: 8. DNA for the CDR3: TGCGCCAGCAGCCAGAGGGACAGGGATCCCTATGGCTACACCTTC. It encodes CASSQRDRDPYGYTF.

This clonotype was detected many times. J is TRBJ2-2 and V is TRBV27, with TRBD1 matching 8 bases. CDR3 length: 15 residues. J was trimmed by 4 bases and V by 6 bases; bases with no gene match: 7. Germline V gene lookup returns CDR1 MNHEY and CDR2 SMNVEV (reference sequence). The CDR3 here is CASSSGQGGTGELFF. CDR3 nucleotide sequence: TGTGCCAGCAGCTCAGGACAGGGAGGCACCGGGGAGCTGTTTTTT.

This clonotype was recorded at least ten times. The genes are TRBV7-9 and TRBJ2-1; D not resolved. Trimming cost V 2 bases and J 9 bases, with 8 bases left between them. The CDR3 has 12 residues. Per the germline V gene, CDR1 is SEHNR and CDR2 is FQNEAQ (reference sequence). The CDR3 spells CASSLNHGEQFF. The CDR3 region has the DNA TGTGCCAGCAGCTTAAATCATGGTGAGCAGTTCTTC. The full variable domain, in which reference TRBV7-9 and TRBJ2-1 provide the parts outside the CDR3, is DTGVSQNPRHKITKRGQNVTFRCDPISEHNRLYWYRQTLGQGPEFLTYFQNEAQLEKSRLLSDRFSAERPKGSFSTLEIQRTEQGDSAMYLCASSLNHGEQFFGPGTRLTVL.

V is TRBV6-1 and J is TRBJ1-1; D is possibly TRBD1 (6 bases). Trimming stripped 5 bases from V and 7 bases from J, with 17 bases between. Germline-derived CDR1 and CDR2 are MNHNS and SASEGT. The CDR3 covers 14 residues. The CDR3 DNA sequence: TGTGCCAGCAGTCCCCCGGGACAAAGCTTTGAAGCTTTCTTT. It encodes CASSPPGQSFEAFF.

This clonotype was observed a handful of times. The chain recombines TRBV20-1 with TRBJ2-7; D is uncertain. The CDR3 is made up of 13 amino acids. Between the trimmed V and J ends, which lost 5 bases and 0 bases, there was a span of 11 bases. CDR1 and CDR2 from the germline V gene are DFQATT and SNEGSKA (reference sequence). The CDR3 loop is CSALGRNSYEQYF. In DNA form, the CDR3 reads TGCAGTGCTTTAGGACGGAACTCCTACGAGCAGTACTTC.

In nucleotides, the CDR3 is TGCAGCGTTGAAGATCAGCCCGACGGTAGTTACGAGCAGTACTTC. It encodes CSVEDQPDGSYEQYF. The chain combines TRBV29-1 with TRBJ2-7; D is unresolved. V was cut by 0 bases and J by 4 bases, with 16 bases left in between. The CDR3 consists of 15 residues. Germline CDR1 and CDR2: SQVTM and ANQGSEA.

Ten or more counts support this clonotype. This chain joins TRBV28 and TRBJ2-7, with D possibly called TRBD1 or TRBD2 (6 bases each). The CDR3 is made up of 15 amino acids. Germline values: CDR1 MDHEN, CDR2 SYDVKM. The V and J ends lost 2 bases and 3 bases respectively, with 14 bases between them. In nucleotides, the CDR3 is TGTGCCAGCAGTTTAGAGGGGGGTAAAGTCTACGAGCAGTACTTC. It specifies CASSLEGGKVYEQYF.

A few counts support this clonotype. The chain carries TRBV4-1 and TRBJ2-7; 8 nucleotides agree with TRBD2. CDR1 is MGHRA, CDR2 YSYEKL, per germline. V shed 4 bases and J 3 bases; nucleotides not matched to a gene: 8. CDR3 size: 15 residues. This CDR3 reads CASSLEGSGNYEQYF. As DNA, the CDR3 is TGCGCCAGCAGCCTCGAAGGTAGCGGGAACTACGAGCAGTACTTC.

A note on this clonotype: One end of the junction varies from germline; a read error may be responsible. The rearrangement joins TRBV5-1 to TRBJ1-6; D call uncertain. The CDR3 is 12 amino acids. The V gene's germline CDR1 is SGHRS and CDR2 YFSETQ. The CDR3 is CASSLSGSPFHF. Here the CDR3 DNA reads TGCGCCAGCAGCTTATCCGGCTCACCCTTCCACTTT.

The chain links TRBV25-1 to TRBJ1-2, with D uncertain. Germline V gives CDR1 MGHDK, CDR2 SYGVNS. The CDR3 loop spans 14 amino acids. V lost 4 bases and J 8 bases, leaving 17 bases between the germline ends. DNA of the CDR3: TGTGCCAGCAGTGCTGGTCAGCGAAAAGCGGGCTACACCTTC. It yields the protein CASSAGQRKAGYTF.

This clonotype was seen a few times. V and J are TRBV27 and TRBJ2-7; the D gene is possibly TRBD1 (6 bases). The germline gives CDR1 MNHEY, CDR2 SMNVEV (reference sequence). V was clipped by 3 bases and J by 4 bases, with 16 bases between them. There are 15 residues in the CDR3. CDR3 protein: CASSLYRDPRYEQYF. CDR3 in DNA: TGTGCCAGCAGTTTGTACAGGGACCCTAGATACGAGCAGTACTTC.

This clonotype came up many times. The chain has TRBV20-1 and TRBJ2-5; 7 nucleotides match TRBD1. Looked up from germline, CDR1 is DFQATT and CDR2 is SNEGSKA (reference sequence). Trimming cost V 7 bases and J 2 bases; bases outside gene matches: 7. The CDR3 sequence is 13 residues long. DNA of the CDR3: TGCAGTGGAAAACAGGGGAGACAAGAGACCCAGTACTTC. Its translation: CSGKQGRQETQYF.

This clonotype was counted between two and nine times. J is TRBJ2-5 and V is TRBV28; no clear D. V was shortened by 6 bases and J by 3 bases, with 23 bases between the two germline ends. The CDR3 contains 17 residues. Germline CDR1 reads MDHEN; CDR2 reads SYDVKM. CDR3 loop: CASSYFDLGRPKETQYF. DNA for the CDR3: TGTGCCAGCAGCTACTTCGATTTAGGACGGCCCAAAGAGACCCAGTACTTC. Drawing the rest from reference TRBV28 and TRBJ2-5, the complete variable domain is DVKVTQSSRYLVKRTGEKVFLECVQDMDHENMFWYRQDPGLGLRLIYFSYDVKMKEKGDIPEGYSVSREKKERFSLILESASTNQTSMYLCASSYFDLGRPKETQYFGPGTRLLVL.

A note on this clonotype: Germline is not matched at one junction end, which may reflect a read error. The V and J genes are TRBV5-1 and TRBJ1-2; no clear D gene. The CDR3 sequence is 13 residues long. The germline V gene has CDR1 SGHRS and CDR2 YFSETQ. CDR3 bases: TGTGCCAGCAGCTTCGGAACCGTCTATGGCTACACCTTC. Protein: CASSFGTVYGYTF.

This clonotype was found many times. V and J are TRBV2 and TRBJ2-4; no reliable D call. From germline, CDR1 is SNHLY and CDR2 FYNNEI. The CDR3 runs 12 residues. Trimming pared 3 bases from V and 9 bases from J, leaving 9 bases between. The CDR3 region has the DNA TGTGCCAGCAGTGATTGGGCAGGCATTCAGTACTTC. This sequence encodes CASSDWAGIQYF.

This clonotype came up a few times. V is TRBV7-8 and J is TRBJ1-5, with TRBD1 as a possible D gene (5 bases). V gave up 5 bases and J gave up 5 bases, with 13 bases separating them. The CDR3 totals 14 residues. Germline V gene sequence: CDR1 SGHVS, CDR2 FQNEAQ. CDR3 sequence (DNA): TGTGCCAGCAGCCCCGCGGGGGAGTATCAGCCCCAGCATTTT. Protein product: CASSPAGEYQPQHF.